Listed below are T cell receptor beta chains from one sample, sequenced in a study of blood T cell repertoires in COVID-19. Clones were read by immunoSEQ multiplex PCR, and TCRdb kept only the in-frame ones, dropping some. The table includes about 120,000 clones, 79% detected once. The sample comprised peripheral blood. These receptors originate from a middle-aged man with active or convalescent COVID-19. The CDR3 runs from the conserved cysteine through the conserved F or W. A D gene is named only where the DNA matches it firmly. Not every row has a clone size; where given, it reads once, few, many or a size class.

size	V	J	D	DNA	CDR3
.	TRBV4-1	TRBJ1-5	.	TGCGCCAGCAGCTATTGGGTAGGGGGAGAGGGTCAGCCCCAGCATTTT	CASSYWVGGEGQPQHF
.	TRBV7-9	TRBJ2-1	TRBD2	TGTGCCAGCAGCTCAGCTCGAAGCGGGGGGTACAATGAGCAGTTCTTC	CASSSARSGGYNEQFF
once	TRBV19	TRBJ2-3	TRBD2	TGTGCCACCCAGTCGGGACTAGCTGGGGTCGGCACAGATACGCAGTATTTT	CATQSGLAGVGTDTQYF
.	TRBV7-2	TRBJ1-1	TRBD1	TGTGCCAGCAGCTTTGGACAGGTAGGGGCCACTGAAGCTTTCTTT	CASSFGQVGATEAFF
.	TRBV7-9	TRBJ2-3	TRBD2	TGTGCCAGCAGCCTAGCGGGAGGAGGTACGCAGTATTTT	CASSLAGGGTQYF
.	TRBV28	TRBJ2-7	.	TGTGCCAGCAGCGGGTCCCTCCGCGAGCAGTACTTC	CASSGSLREQYF
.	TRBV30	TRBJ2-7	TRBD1	TGTGCCTGGATCCCGGGACAGGGTTACTACGAGCAGTACTTC	CAWIPGQGYYEQYF
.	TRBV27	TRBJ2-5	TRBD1	TGTGCCAGCAGTTCACCGCGGACAGGGCCCCAAGAGACCCAGTACTTC	CASSSPRTGPQETQYF
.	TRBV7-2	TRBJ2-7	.	TGTGCCAGCAGCCTCCTAGTCGAGCAGTACTTC	CASSLLVEQYF
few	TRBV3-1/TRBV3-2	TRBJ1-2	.	TGTGCCAGCAGCCAAGGAGGGTACTATGGCTACACCTTC	CASSQGGYYGYTF
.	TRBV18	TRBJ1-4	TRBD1	TGTGCCAGCTCACCGCCCGCAGGGGGGAATGAAAAACTGTTTTTT	CASSPPAGGNEKLFF
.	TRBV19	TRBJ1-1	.	TGTGCCAGTAGTATAGATCTATCGTACAGGAACACTGAAGCTTTCTTT	CASSIDLSYRNTEAFF
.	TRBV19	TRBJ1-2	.	TGTGCCAGTAGTTCGAATGACGGGGGTGGTGAAGAAAGCTATGGCTACACCTTC	CASSSNDGGGEESYGYTF
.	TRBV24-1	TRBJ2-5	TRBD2	TGTGCCACCAGTGATTTACCGGCTAGCGGGGTTCAAGAGACCCAGTACTTC	CATSDLPASGVQETQYF
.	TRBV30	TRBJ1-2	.	TGTGCCTGGAGTGTAGCTCATTCCTATGGCTACACCTTC	CAWSVAHSYGYTF
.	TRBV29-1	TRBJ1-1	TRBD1	TGCAGCGGTTCCGGGACAGGTGAAGCTTTCTTT	CSGSGTGEAFF
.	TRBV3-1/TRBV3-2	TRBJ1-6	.	TGTGCCAGCAGCCAGACAGACAATTCACCCCTCCACTTT	CASSQTDNSPLHF
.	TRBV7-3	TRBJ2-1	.	TGTGCCAGCAGCTTAGCCGGGTCAAAACGGTACAATGAGCAGTTCTTC	CASSLAGSKRYNEQFF
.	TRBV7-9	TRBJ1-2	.	TGTGCCAGCAGCTTAGGGGTCAGGGCGGACTATGGCTACACCTTC	CASSLGVRADYGYTF
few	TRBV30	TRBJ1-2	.	TGTGCCTGGAGTTATTTCGGGGGGGCTAACTATGGCTACACCTTC	CAWSYFGGANYGYTF
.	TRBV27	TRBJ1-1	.	TGTGCCAGCAGACCCGGGAAGCACACTGAAGCTTTCTTT	CASRPGKHTEAFF
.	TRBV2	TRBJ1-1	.	TGTGCCAGCAATAAAGAGAGTAACACTGAAGCTTTCTTT	CASNKESNTEAFF
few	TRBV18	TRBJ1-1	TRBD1	TGTGCCAGCTCCACGGACAGGGACACTGAAGCTTTCTTT	CASSTDRDTEAFF
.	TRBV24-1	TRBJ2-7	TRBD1	TGTGCCACCAGTGATCCCGGACAGGGAGGCTACGAGCAGTACTTC	CATSDPGQGGYEQYF
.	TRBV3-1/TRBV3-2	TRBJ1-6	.	TGTGCCAGCAGCCAAGGAACGGGTCTGAACTCACCCCTCCACTTT	CASSQGTGLNSPLHF
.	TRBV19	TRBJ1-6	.	TGTGCCAGTAGTACAACAGGGTTTTCGACCCTCCACTTT	CASSTTGFSTLHF
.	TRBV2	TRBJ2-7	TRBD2	TGTGCCAGCAGTGAGTTGGCGGGAGCTTCCTACGAGCAGTACTTC	CASSELAGASYEQYF
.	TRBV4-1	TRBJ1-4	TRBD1	TGCGCCAGCAGCCACATCGGGACAGCGGAACTGTTTTTT	CASSHIGTAELFF
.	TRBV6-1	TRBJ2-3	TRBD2	TGTGCCAGCAGTGCGGAACTAGCGGGACTTCTAGGAGATACGCAGTATTTT	CASSAELAGLLGDTQYF
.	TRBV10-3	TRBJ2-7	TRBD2	TGTGCCATCAGTCACGGGACTAGTGTCACCGGCTACGAGCAGTACTTC	CAISHGTSVTGYEQYF
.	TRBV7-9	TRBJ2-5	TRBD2	TGTGCCAGCAGCTTAGGCGGGAGGCCTTTCCAAGAGACCCAGTACTTC	CASSLGGRPFQETQYF
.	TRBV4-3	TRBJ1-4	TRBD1	TGCGCCAGCAGCCAAGAGGCAGGGGGGGAAAAACTGTTTTTT	CASSQEAGGEKLFF
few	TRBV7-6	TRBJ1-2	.	TGTGCCAGCAGCCCTCCCAGCGGGTTAAGGGCCTATGGCTACACCTTC	CASSPPSGLRAYGYTF
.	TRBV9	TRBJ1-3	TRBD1	TGTGCCAGCAGCGAGCAGACAGGGGCTGGAAACACCATATATTTT	CASSEQTGAGNTIYF
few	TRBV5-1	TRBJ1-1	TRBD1	TGCGCCAGCAGCATGACAGGGGCCAGCGGCACTGAAGCTTTCTTT	CASSMTGASGTEAFF
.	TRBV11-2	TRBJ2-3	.	TGTGCCAGCAGCTTAAGAGGGTTAGATACGCAGTATTTT	CASSLRGLDTQYF
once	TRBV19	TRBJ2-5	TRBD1	TGTGCCAGTAGCTTCTCGGGACAGCTACGGGAGACCCAGTACTTC	CASSFSGQLRETQYF
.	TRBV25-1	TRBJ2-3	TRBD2	TGTGCCAGCAGTGACGGGGGGGGCACAGATACGCAGTATTTT	CASSDGGGTDTQYF
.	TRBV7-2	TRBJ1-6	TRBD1	TGTGCCAGCAGCTTAGCGTCGGGGACAGCCTCACCCCTCCACTTT	CASSLASGTASPLHF
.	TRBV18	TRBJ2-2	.	TGTGCCAGCTCACCACTAAGACAGACTAACACCGGGGAGCTGTTTTTT	CASSPLRQTNTGELFF
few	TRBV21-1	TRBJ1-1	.	TGTGCCGATACCGAGGGGGATTTCAGGGACACTGAAGCTTTCTTT	CADTEGDFRDTEAFF
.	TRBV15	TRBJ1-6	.	TGTGCCACCAGCAGAGGCGGGAGGGCCCTCCACTTT	CATSRGGRALHF
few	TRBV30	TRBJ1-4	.	TGTGCCTGGAGTATTACAGGGCCAACTAATGAAAAACTGTTTTTT	CAWSITGPTNEKLFF
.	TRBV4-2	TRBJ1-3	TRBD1	TGTGCCAGCAGCCAAGATCAACAGGGGTTTGGAAACACCATATATTTT	CASSQDQQGFGNTIYF
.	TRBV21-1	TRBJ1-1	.	TGTGCCCGCGTGGGACAGGCGATAAACACTGAAGCTTTCTTT	CARVGQAINTEAFF
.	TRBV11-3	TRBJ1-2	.	TGTGCCAGCAGCCCTGGGGTGCGGCAGGGCTTATATGGCTACACCTTC	CASSPGVRQGLYGYTF
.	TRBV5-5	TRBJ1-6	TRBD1	TGTGCCAGCAGCTCCGGGACAGGGGGATCACCCCTCCACTTT	CASSSGTGGSPLHF
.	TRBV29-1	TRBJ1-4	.	TGCAGCGTTTCACGGACATCGAGCTCTGATGAAAAACTGTTTTTT	CSVSRTSSSDEKLFF
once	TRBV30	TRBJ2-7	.	TGTGCCTGGACCCCCAGAGGGTCTAACTCCTACGAGCAGTACTTC	CAWTPRGSNSYEQYF
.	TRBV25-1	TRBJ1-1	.	TGTGCCAGCAGTGGTATAGCTTTGAACACTGAAGCTTTCTTT	CASSGIALNTEAFF
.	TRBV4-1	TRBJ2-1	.	TGCGCCAGCAGCCAAGATCCAGCCCCCAGGGGAAGCAATGAGCAGTTCTTC	CASSQDPAPRGSNEQFF
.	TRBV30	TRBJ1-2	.	TGTGCCTGGAGTTCCACCAGGGTCCTCTTCTATGGCTACACCTTC	CAWSSTRVLFYGYTF
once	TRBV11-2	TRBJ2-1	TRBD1	TGTGCCAGCAGCTTAGGACAGGGAATTATCGATGAGCAGTTCTTC	CASSLGQGIIDEQFF
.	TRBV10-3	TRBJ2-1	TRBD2	TGTGCCATCAAGGAGGATGGGCTAGCGGGAGGGGATGCCTACAATGAGCAGTTCTTC	CAIKEDGLAGGDAYNEQFF
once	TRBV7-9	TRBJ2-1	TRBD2	TGTGCCAGCAGCCCCCTGCGCGGCGGGAGTGTATATGAGCAGTTCTTC	CASSPLRGGSVYEQFF
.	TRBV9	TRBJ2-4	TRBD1	TGTGCCAGCAGCGTAGAGGGGGGACAGGTGGACATTCAGTACTTC	CASSVEGGQVDIQYF
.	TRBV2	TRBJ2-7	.	TGTGCCAGCAGTGAAGTCAACTACGAGCAGTACTTC	CASSEVNYEQYF
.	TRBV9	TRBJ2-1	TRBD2	TGTGCCAGCAGCCCCCGGACTAGCGGCTACTACAATGAGCAGTTCTTC	CASSPRTSGYYNEQFF